This T cell receptor (beta chain) was documented in a study of T cell responses to AZD1222 COVID-19 vaccine. Findings and caveats of the study: Repertoires were sampled only after the peak T cell response.

In germline, CDR1 is ENHRY, CDR2 SYGVKD. Trimming removed 6 bases from V and 2 bases from J; junction bases left unmatched: 6. The CDR3 totals 14 residues. For this clone: Its antigen remains unidentified.

Sequencing used immunoSEQ multiplex PCR; TCRdb keeps in-frame clones, though not all of them. The sample holds 90,000 to 150,000 clones, 80% to 95% seen once. Second-dose recipients at about 4 or about 12 weeks were treated as one pooled group. V and J are TRBV10-3 and TRBJ1-2; the match to TRBD1 covers 7 bases. The sample here was peripheral blood, taken 28 days after the second AZD1222 dose. The TCR sequence derives from an adult who received the AZD1222 COVID-19 vaccine. In DNA form, the CDR3 reads TGTGCCATCAGCCGGGACAGCTCCAACTATGGCTACACCTTC. Protein: CAISRDSSNYGYTF.